The next 17 T cell receptor beta chains were all read from a single sample in a study of Graves' ophthalmopathy and Graves' hyperthyroidism. Researchers took RNA transcripts and amplified TCR beta CDR3 regions from them. HTBI-primed RT-PCR formed the first round, and a multiplex PCR formed the second. TCRdb re-called the multiplex PCR reads through MiXCR, storing one row per CDR3 protein. The sample has more than 300,000 distinct CDR3 sequences, about a sixth seen once; the top ten hold 2% to 2.5%. Sequencing input: peripheral blood. All receptors derive from an adult woman with stable Graves' hyperthyroidism.

This rearrangement joins TRBV30 to TRBJ1-1, with D perhaps matching TRBD1 (6 bases). V lost 5 bases and J 7 bases, leaving 17 bases between the germline ends. The CDR3 covers 13 residues. Germline lookup yields CDR1 GTSNPN and CDR2 SVGIG (reference sequence). The CDR3 loop reads CAWSSLQGSEAFF. The CDR3 region has the DNA TGTGCCTGGTCCTCCCTCCAGGGGAGTGAAGCTTTCTTT.

This clonotype has ten or more counts. This chain links TRBV9 with TRBJ1-2; 7 nucleotides align to TRBD1. The germline V gene has CDR1 SGDLS and CDR2 YYNGEE. The CDR3 consists of 15 residues. Trimming at V came to 3 bases and at J to 8 bases, leaving 13 bases not matched to a gene. Here the CDR3 DNA reads TGTGCCAGCAGCGGAACTCGACAGGGACGTGACGGCTACACCTTC. Its translation is CASSGTRQGRDGYTF.

In its sample, this clonotype was seen many times. CDR3 nucleotide sequence: TGCGCCAGCAGCTTGATCCCGCCGGGACAGCAAGCCTACGAGCAGTACTTC. Translating gives CASSLIPPGQQAYEQYF. The rearrangement uses TRBV5-1 and TRBJ2-7; 7 bases agree with TRBD1. J was trimmed by 2 bases and V by 1 base; bases with no gene match: 12. This CDR3 is built from 17 residues. Germline CDR1 and CDR2: SGHRS and YFSETQ. Drawing the rest from reference TRBV5-1 and TRBJ2-7, the complete variable domain is KAGVTQTPRYLIKTRGQQVTLSCSPISGHRSVSWYQQTPGQGLQFLFEYFSETQRNKGNFPGRFSGRQFSNSRSEMNVSTLELGDSALYLCASSLIPPGQQAYEQYFGPGTRLTVT.

The sample holds many counts of this clonotype. V usage is TRBV2 and J usage is TRBJ2-7; 11 nucleotides line up with TRBD2. The CDR3 runs 17 residues. V lost 6 bases and J lost 0; bases outside the gene matches: 10. The germline V gene encodes CDR1 SNHLY and CDR2 FYNNEI. CDR3 coding DNA: TGTGCCAGCAGCCGGGACAGCGGACTAGCGGGCTCCTACGAGCAGTACTTC. It translates to CASSRDSGLAGSYEQYF. Drawing the rest from reference TRBV2 and TRBJ2-7, the complete variable domain is EPEVTQTPSHQVTQMGQEVILRCVPISNHLYFYWYRQILGQKVEFLVSFYNNEISEKSEIFDDQFSVERPDGSNFTLKIRSTKLEDSAMYFCASSRDSGLAGSYEQYFGPGTRLTVT.

This clonotype was seen a handful of times. The chain employs TRBV24-1 and TRBJ2-4, with 9 bases fitting TRBD1. Germline CDR1 and CDR2: KGHDR and SFDVKD. This CDR3 region has 15 residues. V dropped 4 bases and J dropped 7; count of bases not matched to a gene: 7. The CDR3 is CATSDRGQGQNIQYF. As DNA, the CDR3 is TGTGCCACCAGTGACCGGGGACAGGGTCAGAACATTCAGTACTTC.

Ten or more counts support this clonotype. The chain uses TRBV11-1 and TRBJ2-5; 7 bases align to TRBD1. The V gene end was trimmed by 4 bases and the J gene end by 3 bases; junction bases not matched to a gene: 14. Germline lookup yields CDR1 SGHAT and CDR2 FQDESV (reference sequence). CDR3 length equals 17 residues. The CDR3 is CASSWSIGTDSEETQYF. In nucleotides, the CDR3 is TGTGCCAGCAGCTGGTCCATAGGGACAGACTCCGAAGAGACCCAGTACTTC.

This clonotype was recorded at least ten times. The genes are TRBV2 and TRBJ1-6, with TRBD1 matching 7 bases. Per germline, CDR1 SNHLY and CDR2 FYNNEI. The CDR3 has 16 amino acids. V gave up 6 bases and J gave up 7 bases; unmatched junction bases: 12. The CDR3 sequence: CASRMGRDSSNSPLHF. In nucleotides, the CDR3 is TGTGCCAGCAGGATGGGACGGGACAGTAGCAATTCACCCCTCCACTTT.

This clonotype came up many times. The chain recombines TRBV28 with TRBJ1-2; 7 nucleotides match TRBD1. The CDR3 contains 15 residues. V was clipped by 5 bases and J by 1 base; unmatched bases: 7. The germline V gene has CDR1 MDHEN and CDR2 SYDVKM. The CDR3 reads CASSIPGQSNYGYTF. CDR3 bases: TGTGCCAGCAGTATCCCGGGACAGAGTAACTATGGCTACACCTTC.

Of note for this clonotype: A read error may explain this, as a much larger clone is one base away. The V call is TRBV29-1, the J call TRBJ1-1, with D unclear. CDR3 size: 13 residues. The germline CDR1 and CDR2 sequences are SQVTM and ANQGSEA. The CDR3 is CSVLDGSNTKAFF. The CDR3 region has the DNA TGCAGCGTTCTTGACGGGAGCAACACTAAAGCTTTCTTT.

This clonotype was detected ten times or more. J is TRBJ1-5 and V is TRBV27, with a weak D call TRBD1 (5 bases). The CDR3 runs to 15 residues. CDR1 and CDR2 (germline): MNHEY, SMNVEV (reference sequence). V was trimmed by 2 bases and J by 2 bases, leaving 10 bases between them. The CDR3 loop reads CASSLGGEGNQPQHF. The DNA of the CDR3 is TGTGCCAGCAGTTTAGGAGGGGAGGGCAATCAGCCCCAGCATTTT.

In its sample, this clonotype was seen many times. The chain combines TRBV2 with TRBJ1-2, with D possibly being TRBD1 (6 bases). V was shortened by 8 bases and J by 8 bases, with 15 bases between the two germline ends. Germline-derived CDR1 and CDR2 are SNHLY and FYNNEI. The CDR3 contains 12 residues. The CDR3 region is CASRAGGPGYTF. The CDR3 coding sequence is TGTGCCAGCCGCGCCGGGGGGCCCGGCTACACCTTC.

The table lists this clonotype with many counts. The rearrangement joins TRBV7-6 to TRBJ2-2; the match to TRBD1 covers 7 bases. Germline loops: CDR1 SGHVS, CDR2 FNYEAQ. V shed 8 bases and J 4 bases; nucleotides not matched to a gene: 7. The CDR3 is 14 amino acids. This CDR3 reads CASRRGQFTGELFF. CDR3 nucleotides: TGTGCCAGCCGTAGGGGACAGTTCACCGGGGAGCTGTTTTTT.

The rearrangement links TRBV12-3 or TRBV12-4 to TRBJ2-7, with 10 bases lining up with TRBD1. This CDR3 region has 15 residues. J was trimmed by 1 base and V by 5 bases; bases with no gene match: 5. DNA of the CDR3: TGTGCCAGCAGTACCCGGACAGGGGGGTCCTACGAGCAGTACTTC. Protein product: CASSTRTGGSYEQYF.

This clonotype was counted ten times or more. The chain couples TRBV30 to TRBJ1-5; the D is unclear. V gave up 3 bases and J gave up 0 bases, with 9 bases separating them. The CDR3 has 14 amino acids. Germline-derived CDR1 and CDR2 are GTSNPN and SVGIG (reference sequence). The CDR3 coding sequence is TGTGCCTGGAGAGGCAAAAATAGCAATCAGCCCCAGCATTTT. This sequence encodes CAWRGKNSNQPQHF.

This clonotype was counted at least ten times. The V gene is TRBV6-2 or TRBV6-3, the J gene TRBJ2-2; the D gene is possibly TRBD2 (5 bases). Germline V CDR1 and CDR2: MNHEY, SVGEGT. Trimming removed 11 bases from V and 2 bases from J, with 12 bases in between. The CDR3 runs 13 residues. The CDR3 coding sequence is TGTGCCGGCGGGCAGCTCAACACCGGGGAGCTGTTTTTT. The encoded protein is CAGGQLNTGELFF.

This clonotype was counted ten times or more. The rearrangement joins TRBV6-1 to TRBJ1-1; a possible D gene is TRBD1 (5 bases). CDR3 length: 14 amino acids. V was pared by 10 bases and J by 4 bases, with 19 bases between. Germline-derived CDR1 and CDR2 are MNHNS and SASEGT. CDR3 DNA sequence: TGTGCCACCGCCACAGGCCCTCAGGGCACTGAAGCTTTCTTT. Its translation: CATATGPQGTEAFF.

Remarks on this clonotype: A much larger clone lies one base from this, so it may be a read error. This chain connects TRBV2 to TRBJ2-3; D is ambiguous. This CDR3 region has 14 residues. V lost 6 bases and J 1 base, leaving 11 bases between the germline ends. The germline CDR1 and CDR2 sequences are SNHLY and FYNNEI. CDR3 sequence: CASSSHGGTDTQYF. CDR3 nucleotide sequence: TGTGCCAGCAGCAGCCACGGAGGCACAGATACGCAGTATTTT.